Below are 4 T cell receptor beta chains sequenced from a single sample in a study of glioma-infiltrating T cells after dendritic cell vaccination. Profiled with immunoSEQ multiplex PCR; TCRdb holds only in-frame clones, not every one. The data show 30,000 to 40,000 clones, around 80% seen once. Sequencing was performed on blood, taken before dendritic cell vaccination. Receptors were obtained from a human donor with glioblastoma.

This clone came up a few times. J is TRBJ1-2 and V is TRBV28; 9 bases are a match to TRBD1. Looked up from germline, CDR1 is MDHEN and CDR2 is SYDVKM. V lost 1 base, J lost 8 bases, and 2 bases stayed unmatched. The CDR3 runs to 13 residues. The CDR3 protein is CASSLLTGGGYTF. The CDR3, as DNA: TGTGCCAGCAGTTTATTGACAGGGGGGGGCTACACCTTC.

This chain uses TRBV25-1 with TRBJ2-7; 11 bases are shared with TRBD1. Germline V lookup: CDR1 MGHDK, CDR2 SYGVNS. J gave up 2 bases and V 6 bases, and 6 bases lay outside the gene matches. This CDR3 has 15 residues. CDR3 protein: CASRPGQGGTYEQYF. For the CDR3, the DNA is TGTGCCAGCAGGCCGGGACAGGGGGGGACCTACGAGCAGTACTTC.

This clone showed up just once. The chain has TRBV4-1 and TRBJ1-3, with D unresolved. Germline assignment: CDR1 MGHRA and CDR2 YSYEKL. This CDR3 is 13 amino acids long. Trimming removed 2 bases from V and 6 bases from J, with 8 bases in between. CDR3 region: CASSQNRANTIYF. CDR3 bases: TGCGCCAGCAGCCAAAACAGAGCAAACACCATATATTTT.

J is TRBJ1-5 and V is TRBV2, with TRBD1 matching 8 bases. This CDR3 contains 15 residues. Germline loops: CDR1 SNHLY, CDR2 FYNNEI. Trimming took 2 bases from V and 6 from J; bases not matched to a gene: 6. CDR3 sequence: CASSETGGRGQPQHF. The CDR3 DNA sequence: TGTGCCAGCAGTGAAACAGGGGGAAGGGGTCAGCCCCAGCATTTT.